This T cell receptor (beta chain) was retrieved from a study of cytomegalovirus exposure and HLA in healthy donors. Study findings and constraints: Per a prior analysis, the majority of TCR beta V segments were productive roughly 87% or roughly 30% of the time. TCR association rates varied by HLA locus in a later analysis, with DRB1 highest and HLA-C lowest. Cytomegalovirus association was assigned to about 150 TCR beta chains. The records held CMV serostatus as the only immune exposure information.

Comments on this clone: What it recognizes is unknown.

The PCR used 60 Vbeta and 13 Jbeta primers. Clones were read by immunoSEQ multiplex PCR, and TCRdb kept only the in-frame ones, dropping some. The sample lists 150,000 or so clones; approximately 70% were seen once. From germline, CDR1 is SGHTA and CDR2 FQGNSA. Trimming cost V 5 bases and J 0 bases, with 12 bases left between them. The CDR3 is made up of 15 amino acids. The TCR comes from a woman between 18 and 29 years old in good health and CMV-seronegative. The V and J genes are TRBV7-2 and TRBJ2-3; tentative D call: TRBD2 (5 bases). Specimen: PBMCs. In nucleotides, the CDR3 is TGTGCCAGCAGCGACTACACATCTAGCACAGATACGCAGTATTTT. Translated: CASSDYTSSTDTQYF. Supplemented by reference TRBV7-2 and TRBJ2-3, the full variable domain reads GAGVSQSPSNKVTEKGKDVELRCDPISGHTALYWYRQSLGQGLEFLIYFQGNSAPDKSGLPSDRFSAERTGGSVSTLTIQRTQQEDSAVYLCASSDYTSSTDTQYFGPGTRLTVL.